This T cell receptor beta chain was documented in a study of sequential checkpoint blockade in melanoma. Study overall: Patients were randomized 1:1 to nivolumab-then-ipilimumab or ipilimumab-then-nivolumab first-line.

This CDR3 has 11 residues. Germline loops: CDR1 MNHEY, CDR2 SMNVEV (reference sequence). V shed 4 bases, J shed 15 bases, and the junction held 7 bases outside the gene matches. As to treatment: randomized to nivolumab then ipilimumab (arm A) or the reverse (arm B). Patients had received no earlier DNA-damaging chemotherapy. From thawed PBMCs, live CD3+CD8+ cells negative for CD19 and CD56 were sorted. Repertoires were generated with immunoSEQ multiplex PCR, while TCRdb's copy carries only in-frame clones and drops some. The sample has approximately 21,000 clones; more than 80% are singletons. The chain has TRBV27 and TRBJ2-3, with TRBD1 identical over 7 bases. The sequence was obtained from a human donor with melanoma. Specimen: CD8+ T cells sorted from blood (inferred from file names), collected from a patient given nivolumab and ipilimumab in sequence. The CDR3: CASSSWNRGYF. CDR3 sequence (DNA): TGTGCCAGCAGTTCCTGGAACAGGGGTTATTTT.